This T cell receptor beta chain was captured in a study of T cell responses to AZD1222 COVID-19 vaccine. The CDR3 contains 13 residues. CDR1 SGHTA and CDR2 FQGTGA come from the germline V gene. Trimming removed 3 bases from V and 4 bases from J, with 9 bases in between. TCRdb's copy holds only in-frame clones and misses some; the assay was immunoSEQ multiplex PCR. The table has some 140,000 clones, under 95% seen once. The J gene is TRBJ1-2, the V gene TRBV7-3; D remains unclear. The sequencing here drew on peripheral blood, taken on day 0 of AZD1222 vaccination. This TCR came from an adult in good health. Here the CDR3 DNA reads TGTGCCAGCAGCTTGGGTAAAGGCTATGGCTACACCTTC. Protein product: CASSLGKGYGYTF.